These 15 T cell receptor beta chains share one sample of origin, sequenced in a study of blood T cell repertoires in COVID-19. Sequencing used immunoSEQ multiplex PCR; TCRdb keeps in-frame clones, though not all of them. Of approximately 300,000 clones listed, roughly 84% are singletons. Sequencing was carried out using peripheral blood. The receptors were gathered from a man aged 50-59 years with active or convalescent COVID-19.

This clone was counted once. V and J are TRBV5-1 and TRBJ1-4; D unresolved. Germline-derived CDR1 and CDR2 are SGHRS and YFSETQ. CDR3 length: 14 residues. Trimming stripped 4 bases from V and 3 bases from J, with 10 bases between. The CDR3 nucleotides are TGCGCCAGCAGCGAGCAAGGAGCTAATGAAAAACTGTTTTTT. It translates to CASSEQGANEKLFF.

The chain combines TRBV7-9 with TRBJ1-1; 7 bases match TRBD1. The J segment lost 8 bases and the V segment lost 5 bases, leaving 2 bases of the junction unmatched. The V gene's germline CDR1 is SEHNR and CDR2 FQNEAQ (reference sequence). The CDR3 extends over 11 amino acids. Here the CDR3 DNA reads TGTGCCAGCAGCGCGGGACAGGAAGCTTTCTTT. Translating it yields CASSAGQEAFF. Combining the CDR3 with reference TRBV7-9 and TRBJ1-1 gives the whole variable domain DTGVSQNPRHKITKRGQNVTFRCDPISEHNRLYWYRQTLGQGPEFLTYFQNEAQLEKSRLLSDRFSAERPKGSFSTLEIQRTEQGDSAMYLCASSAGQEAFFGQGTRLTVV.

The J gene is TRBJ1-1, the V gene TRBV12-3 or TRBV12-4, with D possibly matching TRBD1 (6 bases). Trimming removed 6 bases at V and 10 bases at J, with 18 bases between. CDR3 length equals 13 residues. The CDR3 coding sequence is TGTGCCAGCAGCCGCCGCGGACAGCGGAGAGCTTTCTTT. It yields the protein CASSRRGQRRAFF.

The chain is built from TRBV9 and TRBJ1-5; D gene unclear. This CDR3 has 13 residues. Deletions cut 4 bases from V and 0 bases from J, with 5 bases between. Looked up from germline, CDR1 is SGDLS and CDR2 is YYNGEE. DNA for the CDR3: TGTGCCAGCAGCCTTTATAGCAATCAGCCCCAGCATTTT. Protein sequence: CASSLYSNQPQHF.

This chain links TRBV5-1 with TRBJ1-1; D perhaps matches TRBD1 (6 bases). The CDR3 loop spans 14 amino acids. V lost 0 bases and J lost 3, with 9 bases in between. Germline V gene lookup returns CDR1 SGHRS and CDR2 YFSETQ. CDR3: CASSLDRADTEAFF. Here the CDR3 DNA reads TGCGCCAGCAGCTTGGACAGGGCGGACACTGAAGCTTTCTTT.

This chain connects TRBV7-9 to TRBJ1-1; D is unresolved. There are 11 residues in the CDR3. Between the trimmed V and J ends, which lost 7 bases and 5 bases, there was a span of 8 bases. Germline V CDR1 and CDR2: SEHNR, FQNEAQ (reference sequence). CDR3 coding DNA: TGTGCCAGCACCCCTCAGACTGAAGCTTTCTTT. Its protein is CASTPQTEAFF. The whole variable domain, filled in from reference TRBV7-9 and TRBJ1-1, reads DTGVSQNPRHKITKRGQNVTFRCDPISEHNRLYWYRQTLGQGPEFLTYFQNEAQLEKSRLLSDRFSAERPKGSFSTLEIQRTEQGDSAMYLCASTPQTEAFFGQGTRLTVV.

The V and J genes are TRBV3-1 (or the pseudogene TRBV3-2) and TRBJ1-1, with TRBD1 as a possible D gene (5 bases). Trimming cost V 4 bases and J 1 base, with 10 bases left between them. The CDR3 is 14 amino acids. Germline assignment: CDR1 LGHDT and CDR2 YNNKEL (reference sequence). CDR3 loop: CASSRSDRNTEAFF. CDR3 bases: TGTGCCAGCAGCCGGAGTGACAGGAACACTGAAGCTTTCTTT.

The chain couples TRBV3-1 (or the pseudogene TRBV3-2) to TRBJ1-2, with 12 bases fitting TRBD1. Germline assignment: CDR1 LGHDT and CDR2 YNNKEL (reference sequence). This CDR3 region has 14 residues. The trim removed 8 bases at V and 3 bases at J, leaving 4 bases unmatched. CDR3 loop: CASWGQGADYGYTF. In DNA form, the CDR3 reads TGTGCCAGCTGGGGACAGGGGGCTGACTATGGCTACACCTTC.

This clone was picked up a small number of times. The V call is TRBV30, the J call TRBJ2-2; D uncertain. The CDR3 runs 14 residues. CDR1 and CDR2 from the germline V gene are GTSNPN and SVGIG (reference sequence). The V end lost 6 bases, the J end lost 5 bases, and 16 bases lay between the germline ends. The CDR3 region has the DNA TGTGCCTGCCCCGAACGATACTCGACCGGGGAGCTGTTTTTT. Translated: CACPERYSTGELFF. The full variable domain, rest sourced from reference TRBV30 and TRBJ2-2, is SQTIHQWPATLVQPVGSPLSLECTVEGTSNPNLYWYRQAAGRGLQLLFYSVGIGQISSEVPQNLSASRPQDRQFILSSKKLLLSDSGFYLCACPERYSTGELFFGEGSRLTVL.

The chain links TRBV28 to TRBJ2-7; 10 nucleotides line up with TRBD1. CDR1 is MDHEN, CDR2 SYDVKM, per germline. The J segment lost 1 base and the V segment lost 7 bases, leaving 4 bases of the junction unmatched. This CDR3 contains 14 residues. CDR3 protein: CASKDRGSSYEQYF. CDR3 sequence (DNA): TGTGCCAGCAAGGACAGGGGGTCTTCCTACGAGCAGTACTTC.

This chain's CDR3 is CASSPIRYTEAFF. In nucleotides, the CDR3 is TGTGCCAGCAGCCCGATACGGTACACTGAAGCTTTCTTT. This rearrangement joins TRBV7-9 to TRBJ1-1; D gene uncertain. The germline CDR1 and CDR2 sequences are SEHNR and FQNEAQ (reference sequence). Deletions cut 5 bases from V and 3 bases from J, with 10 bases between. The CDR3 sequence is 13 residues long. Filled out from reference TRBV7-9 and TRBJ1-1, the complete variable domain reads DTGVSQNPRHKITKRGQNVTFRCDPISEHNRLYWYRQTLGQGPEFLTYFQNEAQLEKSRLLSDRFSAERPKGSFSTLEIQRTEQGDSAMYLCASSPIRYTEAFFGQGTRLTVV.

The chain employs TRBV10-3 and TRBJ1-1, with a weak D call TRBD1 (5 bases). The germline CDR1 and CDR2 sequences are ENHRY and SYGVKD. V lost 5 bases and J lost 3, with 13 bases in between. This CDR3 region has 14 residues. As DNA, the CDR3 is TGTGCCATCAGTTCTTCAGGGCTGGACACTGAAGCTTTCTTT. It translates to CAISSSGLDTEAFF.

This chain links TRBV6-2 or TRBV6-3 with TRBJ2-2; D not certain. V lost 5 bases to trimming and J lost 9 bases, with 7 bases between them. The CDR3 has 11 amino acids. Germline V CDR1 and CDR2: MNHEY, SVGEGT. The CDR3 loop reads CASSNYWELFF. The DNA of the CDR3 is TGTGCCAGCAGTAACTACTGGGAGCTGTTTTTT.

The CDR3 loop is CASKAKWANEKLFF. DNA for the CDR3: TGTGCCAGTAAGGCGAAATGGGCGAATGAAAAACTGTTTTTT. J is TRBJ1-4 and V is TRBV19; D remains unclear. CDR1 is LNHDA and CDR2 is SQIVND in the germline V gene (reference sequence). V was cut by 7 bases and J by 5 bases, with 14 bases left in between. CDR3 length equals 14 residues.

The CDR3 nucleotides are TGTGCCAGCAGCACAGGGTTCGAGCAGTACTTC. Amino acid sequence: CASSTGFEQYF. The genes are TRBV2 and TRBJ2-7, with a weak D call TRBD1 (6 bases). CDR3 length: 11 amino acids. The V and J ends lost 6 bases and 6 bases respectively, with 9 bases between them. Germline V gene sequence: CDR1 SNHLY, CDR2 FYNNEI.